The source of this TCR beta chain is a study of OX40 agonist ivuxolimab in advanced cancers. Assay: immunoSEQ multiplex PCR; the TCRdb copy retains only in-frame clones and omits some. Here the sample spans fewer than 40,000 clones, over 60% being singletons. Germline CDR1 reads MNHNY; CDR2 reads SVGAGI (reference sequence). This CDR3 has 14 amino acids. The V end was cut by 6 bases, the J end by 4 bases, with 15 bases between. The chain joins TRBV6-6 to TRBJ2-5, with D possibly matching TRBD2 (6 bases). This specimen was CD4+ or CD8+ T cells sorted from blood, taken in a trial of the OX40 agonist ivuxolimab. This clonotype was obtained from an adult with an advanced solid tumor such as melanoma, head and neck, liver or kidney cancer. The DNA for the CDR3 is TGTGCCAGCAGCTTTCCGGGGGATGGAGAGACCCAGTACTTC. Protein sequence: CASSFPGDGETQYF.